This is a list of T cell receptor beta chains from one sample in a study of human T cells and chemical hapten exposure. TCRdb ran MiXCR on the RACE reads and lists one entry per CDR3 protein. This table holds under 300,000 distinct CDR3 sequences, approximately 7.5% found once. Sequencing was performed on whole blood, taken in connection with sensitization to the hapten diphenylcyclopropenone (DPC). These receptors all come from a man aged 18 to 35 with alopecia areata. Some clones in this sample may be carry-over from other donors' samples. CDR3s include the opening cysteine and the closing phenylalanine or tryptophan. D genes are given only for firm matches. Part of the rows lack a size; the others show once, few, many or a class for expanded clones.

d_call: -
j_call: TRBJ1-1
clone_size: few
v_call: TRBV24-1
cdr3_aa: CATSDGGRNTEAFF
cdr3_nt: TGTGCCACCAGTGACGGGGGGCGGAACACTGAAGCTTTCTTT

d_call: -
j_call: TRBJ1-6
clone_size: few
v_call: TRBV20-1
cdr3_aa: CSVGEPNSPLHF
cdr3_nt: TGCAGTGTAGGAGAACCTAATTCACCCCTCCACTTT

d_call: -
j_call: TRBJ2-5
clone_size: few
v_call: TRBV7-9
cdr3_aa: CASSLDRLQETQYF
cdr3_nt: TGTGCCAGCAGCCTCGACAGACTTCAAGAGACCCAGTACTTC

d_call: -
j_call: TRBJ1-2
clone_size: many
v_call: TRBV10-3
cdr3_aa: CAISAVHGYTF
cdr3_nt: TGTGCCATCAGTGCCGTTCATGGCTACACCTTC

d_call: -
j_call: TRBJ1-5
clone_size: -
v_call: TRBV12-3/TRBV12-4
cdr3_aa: CASSSQEPNQPQHF
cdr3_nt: TGTGCCAGCAGTAGCCAGGAACCCAATCAGCCCCAGCATTTT

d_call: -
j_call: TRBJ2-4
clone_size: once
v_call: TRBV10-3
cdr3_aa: CAISESILSDNQNIQYF
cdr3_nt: TGTGCCATCAGTGAGTCGATTCTGTCGGACAATCAAAACATTCAGTACTTC

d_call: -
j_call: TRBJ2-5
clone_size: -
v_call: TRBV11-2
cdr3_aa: CASSLRTQYF
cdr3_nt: TGTGCCAGCAGCCTGAGGACCCAGTACTTC

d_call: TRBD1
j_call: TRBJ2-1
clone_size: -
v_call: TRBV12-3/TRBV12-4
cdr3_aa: CASIYRGHEQFF
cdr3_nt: TGTGCCAGCATTTACAGGGGACATGAGCAGTTCTTC

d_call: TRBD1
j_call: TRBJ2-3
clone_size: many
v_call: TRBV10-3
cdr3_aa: CAIRQGAPDTQYF
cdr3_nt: TGTGCCATCAGACAGGGGGCCCCAGATACGCAGTATTTT

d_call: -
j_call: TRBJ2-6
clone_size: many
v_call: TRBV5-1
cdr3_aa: CASSSGDSGANVLTF
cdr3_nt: TGCGCCAGCAGTTCTGGCGACTCTGGGGCCAACGTCCTGACTTTC

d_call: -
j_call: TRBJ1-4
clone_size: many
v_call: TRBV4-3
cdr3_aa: CASSQDQIQGRIEKLFF
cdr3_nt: TGCGCCAGCAGCCAAGATCAGATCCAGGGACGGATTGAAAAACTGTTTTTT

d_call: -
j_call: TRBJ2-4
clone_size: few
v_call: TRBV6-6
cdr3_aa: CASRDAGLYDKNIQYF
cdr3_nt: TGTGCCAGCAGAGACGCTGGCCTTTACGACAAAAACATTCAGTACTTC

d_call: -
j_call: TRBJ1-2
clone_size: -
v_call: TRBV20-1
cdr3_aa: CSARDLPGFKYHGYTF
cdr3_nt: TGCAGTGCTAGAGATCTACCAGGGTTCAAGTATCATGGCTACACCTTC

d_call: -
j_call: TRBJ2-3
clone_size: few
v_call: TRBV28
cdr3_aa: CASSFWGRSSTDTQYF
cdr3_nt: TGTGCCAGCAGTTTTTGGGGCAGATCGAGCACAGATACGCAGTATTTT

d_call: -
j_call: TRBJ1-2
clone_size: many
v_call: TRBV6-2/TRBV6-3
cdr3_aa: CASSQSGTPVYGYTF
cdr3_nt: TGTGCCAGCAGTCAGAGCGGGACACCCGTCTATGGCTACACCTTC